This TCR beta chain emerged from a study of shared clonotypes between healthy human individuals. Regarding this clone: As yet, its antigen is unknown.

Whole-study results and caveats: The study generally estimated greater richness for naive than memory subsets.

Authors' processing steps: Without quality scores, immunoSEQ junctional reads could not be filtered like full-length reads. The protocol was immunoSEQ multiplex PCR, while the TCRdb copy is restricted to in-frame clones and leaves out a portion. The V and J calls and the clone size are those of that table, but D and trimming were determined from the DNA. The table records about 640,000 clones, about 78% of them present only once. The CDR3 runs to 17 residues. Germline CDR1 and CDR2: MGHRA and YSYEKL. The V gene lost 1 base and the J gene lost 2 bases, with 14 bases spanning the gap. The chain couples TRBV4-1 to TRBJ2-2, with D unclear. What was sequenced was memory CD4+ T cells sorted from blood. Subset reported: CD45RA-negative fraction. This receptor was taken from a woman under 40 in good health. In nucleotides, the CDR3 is TGCGCCAGCAGCCAAGGAAATTGGGCGGACAACACCGGGGAGCTGTTTTTT. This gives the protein CASSQGNWADNTGELFF.